This T cell receptor beta chain stems from a study of follicular helper T cells after annual influenza vaccination. The CDR3 loop spans 16 amino acids. Trimming shortened V by 0 bases and J by 1 base, and 10 bases separated the two germline ends. Germline CDR1 reads SEHNR; CDR2 reads FQNEAQ (reference sequence). TCRdb's copy holds only in-frame clones and misses some; the assay was immunoSEQ multiplex PCR. The table lists 9,900 or so clones, 70% to 80% of them singletons. J is TRBJ1-3 and V is TRBV7-9; the D is unclear. Material: CXCR5- memory CD4+ T cells sorted from blood, obtained 6 weeks after influenza vaccination. The sequence came from an adult who received the influenza vaccine. This chain's CDR3 is CASSLARASSGNTIYF. The CDR3 region has the DNA TGTGCCAGCAGCTTAGCAAGGGCCAGTTCTGGAAACACCATATATTTT.